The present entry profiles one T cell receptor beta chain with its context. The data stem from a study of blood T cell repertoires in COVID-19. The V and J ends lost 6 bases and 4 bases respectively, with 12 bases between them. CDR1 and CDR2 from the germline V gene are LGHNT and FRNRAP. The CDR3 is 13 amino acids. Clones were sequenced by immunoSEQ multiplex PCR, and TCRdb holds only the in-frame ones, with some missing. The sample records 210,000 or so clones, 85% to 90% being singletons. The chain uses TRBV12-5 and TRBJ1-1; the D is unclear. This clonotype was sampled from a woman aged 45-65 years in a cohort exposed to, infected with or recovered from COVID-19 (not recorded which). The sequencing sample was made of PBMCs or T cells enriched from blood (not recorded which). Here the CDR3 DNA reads TGTGCTAGTGGACGAGGGCTCGGCACTGAAGCTTTCTTT. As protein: CASGRGLGTEAFF.